Below are 19 T cell receptor beta chains sequenced from a single sample in a study of OX40 agonist ivuxolimab in advanced cancers. Data came from immunoSEQ multiplex PCR; TCRdb stores just in-frame clones and leaves some out. The profile covers about 93,000 clones, with around 94% appearing a single time and roughly 2.6% taken by the ten largest. The sequencing here drew on CD4+ or CD8+ T cells sorted from blood, taken in a trial of the OX40 agonist ivuxolimab. The origin of the receptors is an adult with an advanced solid tumor such as melanoma, head and neck, liver or kidney cancer.

This chain uses TRBV4-1 with TRBJ2-1; D unresolved. The CDR3 spans 12 residues. The germline CDR1 and CDR2 sequences are MGHRA and YSYEKL. The ends were cut back, 4 bases at V and 6 bases at J, with 7 bases in the middle. The CDR3 DNA is TGCGCCAGCAGCCGGGCCCCCAATGAGCAGTTCTTC. It specifies CASSRAPNEQFF.

V and J are TRBV7-9 and TRBJ2-5, with D perhaps TRBD1 (5 bases). V lost 6 bases and J lost 4, with 21 bases in between. CDR1 SEHNR and CDR2 FQNEAQ come from the germline V gene (reference sequence). CDR3 length: 16 amino acids. The CDR3 loop is CASSLATAGARETQYF. CDR3 in DNA: TGTGCCAGCAGTCTCGCAACGGCTGGGGCGAGAGAGACCCAGTACTTC.

The chain joins TRBV6-5 to TRBJ2-1; D might be TRBD2 (5 bases). CDR3 length equals 13 residues. Germline-derived CDR1 and CDR2 are MNHEY and SVGAGI. V dropped 4 bases and J dropped 2 bases, with 6 bases sitting between them. For the CDR3, the DNA is TGTGCCAGCAGTTTCGGGACCTACAATGAGCAGTTCTTC. It specifies CASSFGTYNEQFF.

The chain uses TRBV19 and TRBJ1-1; no definite D call. V lost 1 base to trimming and J lost 1 base, with 4 bases between them. Germline V CDR1 and CDR2: LNHDA, SQIVND (reference sequence). The CDR3 has 13 residues. The CDR3 coding sequence is TGTGCCAGTAGTATAGCTTGGAACACTGAAGCTTTCTTT. The encoded protein is CASSIAWNTEAFF.

The chain joins TRBV7-6 to TRBJ2-2; the D gene could be TRBD1 or TRBD2 (5 bases each). Germline V CDR1 and CDR2: SGHVS, FNYEAQ. This CDR3 is built from 19 residues. Trimming left V 1 base short and J 0 bases short, with 18 bases between. This CDR3 reads CASSLGGTGETPNTGELFF. CDR3 bases: TGTGCCAGCAGCTTAGGGGGGACCGGGGAGACTCCGAACACCGGGGAGCTGTTTTTT.

The chain carries TRBV27 and TRBJ2-7; D not certain. The V gene lost 1 base and the J gene lost 3 bases, with 7 bases spanning the gap. The CDR3 runs 13 residues. Germline assignment: CDR1 MNHEY and CDR2 SMNVEV (reference sequence). CDR3 sequence: CASSLFLGYEQYF. The CDR3 coding sequence is TGTGCCAGCAGTTTATTTCTGGGCTACGAGCAGTACTTC.

This clone was counted only a few times. The chain joins TRBV11-2 to TRBJ1-1, with TRBD1 identical over 7 bases. This CDR3 is built from 15 residues. Germline CDR1 reads SGHAT; CDR2 reads FQNNGV. J lost 3 bases, V lost 2 bases, and 6 bases had no gene match. The CDR3 loop is CASSLHPGQHTEAFF. The DNA of the CDR3 is TGTGCCAGCAGCTTACACCCGGGACAGCACACTGAAGCTTTCTTT.

This chain connects TRBV4-1 to TRBJ1-2; a weak D match, TRBD1 (5 bases). Trimming removed 4 bases at V and 5 bases at J, with 17 bases between. The CDR3 extends over 15 amino acids. The germline V gene has CDR1 MGHRA and CDR2 YSYEKL. In DNA, the CDR3 is TGCGCCAGCAGCCTCCCCCAGAGGGGAGATTATGGCTACACCTTC. Protein product: CASSLPQRGDYGYTF.

V usage is TRBV5-4 and J usage is TRBJ2-7, with D possibly matching TRBD2 (6 bases). The CDR3 has 12 residues. The germline V gene encodes CDR1 SGHNT and CDR2 YYREEE (reference sequence). V dropped 4 bases and J dropped 4 bases, with 9 bases sitting between them. The CDR3, as DNA: TGTGCCAGCAGCCCCGGGGGATACGAGCAGTACTTC. Translated, it gives CASSPGGYEQYF.

This sequence joins TRBV10-1 and TRBJ2-3; TRBD2 aligns across 12 bases. V shed 6 bases and J 4 bases; nucleotides not matched to a gene: 8. Germline V CDR1 and CDR2: WNHNN, SYGVQD (reference sequence). This CDR3 contains 16 residues. The CDR3 DNA sequence: TGCGCCAGCAGCCGACTAGCGGGAGTCCCGCCAGATACGCAGTATTTT. Translation: CASSRLAGVPPDTQYF.

V usage is TRBV5-4 and J usage is TRBJ1-2; D is possibly TRBD1 (5 bases). From germline, CDR1 is SGHNT and CDR2 YYREEE (reference sequence). The CDR3 covers 15 residues. The ends were cut back, 2 bases at V and 4 bases at J, with 15 bases in the middle. CDR3 in amino acids: CASSFRSREGYGYTF. CDR3 sequence (DNA): TGTGCCAGCAGCTTCCGATCCAGGGAGGGCTATGGCTACACCTTC. Drawing the rest from reference TRBV5-4 and TRBJ1-2, the complete variable domain is ETGVTQSPTHLIKTRGQQVTLRCSSQSGHNTVSWYQQALGQGPQFIFQYYREEENGRGNFPPRFSGLQFPNYSSELNVNALELDDSALYLCASSFRSREGYGYTFGSGTRLTVV.

V and J are TRBV7-3 and TRBJ2-7; 10 nucleotides line up with TRBD1. Trimming took 0 bases from V and 5 from J; bases not matched to a gene: 1. CDR1 SGHTA and CDR2 FQGTGA come from the germline V gene. This CDR3 contains 14 residues. The CDR3 sequence: CASSLTGTGDEQYF. DNA for the CDR3: TGTGCCAGCAGCTTAACAGGGACAGGGGACGAGCAGTACTTC. Full variable domain (rest looked up from reference TRBV7-3 and TRBJ2-7): GAGVSQTPSNKVTEKGKYVELRCDPISGHTALYWYRQSLGQGPEFLIYFQGTGAADDSGLPNDRFFAVRPEGSVSTLKIQRTERGDSAVYLCASSLTGTGDEQYFGPGTRLTVT.

This clone was counted a few times. The chain uses TRBV18 and TRBJ2-3; D unresolved. The CDR3 contains 13 residues. The V end lost 3 bases, the J end lost 8 bases, and 12 bases lay between the germline ends. The germline V gene encodes CDR1 KGHSH and CDR2 LQKENI. This CDR3 reads CASSPSDALTQYF. The CDR3 DNA is TGTGCCAGCTCACCTTCTGACGCGCTTACGCAGTATTTT.

This chain uses TRBV5-4 with TRBJ1-1; TRBD1 matches 9 bases. The CDR3 spans 14 residues. Trimming took 3 bases from V and 5 from J; bases not matched to a gene: 5. CDR1 is SGHNT, CDR2 YYREEE, per germline (reference sequence). The CDR3 loop is CASSYLTGGTEAFF. The CDR3 bases are TGTGCCAGCAGCTACCTGACAGGGGGAACTGAAGCTTTCTTT.

The rearrangement joins TRBV13 to TRBJ2-3; D gene unclear. CDR3 length equals 17 residues. In germline, CDR1 is PRHDT, CDR2 FYEKMQ (reference sequence). The V end was cut by 1 base, the J end by 1 base, with 15 bases between. The CDR3 DNA follows: TGTGCCAGCAGCTTAGCGGGCAGCCAAAGAGGCACAGATACGCAGTATTTT. The encoded protein is CASSLAGSQRGTDTQYF.

The chain uses TRBV11-2 and TRBJ2-1, with D possibly being TRBD1 or TRBD2 (6 bases each). The CDR3 totals 17 residues. Trimming took off 1 base at V and 3 bases at J, with 16 bases between the two ends. Germline lookup yields CDR1 SGHAT and CDR2 FQNNGV. The CDR3 region is CASSLGRGNRDYNEQFF. The DNA for the CDR3 is TGTGCCAGCAGCTTAGGGCGGGGTAACAGGGACTACAATGAGCAGTTCTTC.

The CDR3 here is CASSYEGSSIYEQYF. Written as DNA, the CDR3 is TGTGCCAGCAGTTACGAGGGCAGTTCCATCTACGAGCAGTACTTC. V usage is TRBV6-5 and J usage is TRBJ2-7, with D maybe TRBD2 (5 bases). CDR3 length equals 15 residues. The germline V and J ends were trimmed by 2 bases and 3 bases, with 14 bases remaining between them. In germline, CDR1 is MNHEY, CDR2 SVGAGI.

The V and J genes are TRBV19 and TRBJ1-1; 8 bases match TRBD1. Germline CDR1 reads LNHDA; CDR2 reads SQIVND (reference sequence). The J segment lost 2 bases and the V segment lost 9 bases, leaving 14 bases of the junction unmatched. This CDR3 comprises 16 residues. The CDR3: CASSDRVTWTNTEAFF. The CDR3 nucleotides read TGTGCCAGCTCGGACAGGGTAACCTGGACCAACACTGAAGCTTTCTTT.

The V and J genes are TRBV7-8 and TRBJ2-7, with 8 bases identical to TRBD1. The J segment lost 5 bases and the V segment lost 6 bases, leaving 3 bases of the junction unmatched. Germline CDR1 SGHVS, CDR2 FQNEAQ. This CDR3 spans 12 amino acids. CDR3 in DNA: TGTGCCAGCAGGGAGACAGGGGACGAGCAGTACTTC. Its translation is CASRETGDEQYF.